Listed here are 7 T cell receptor beta chains from one sample, sequenced in a study of cytomegalovirus exposure and HLA in healthy donors. Using immunoSEQ multiplex PCR, the repertoire was profiled, and TCRdb retains in-frame clones only, with some absent. Of approximately 170,000 clones in the sample, roughly 89% are singletons; the top ten hold 3%. Sequencing was carried out using PBMCs. Source of these receptors: a woman between 18 and 29 years old in good health and CMV-seropositive.

The CDR3 spells CATGIGGEGETQYF. CDR3 sequence (DNA): TGTGCCACTGGGATTGGGGGCGAGGGTGAGACCCAGTACTTC. J is TRBJ2-5 and V is TRBV21-1; the D segment call TRBD1 is taken from the table without a DNA check. TRBV21-1 is annotated as a pseudogene. This CDR3 contains 14 residues.

Many counts were recorded for this clone. The chain carries TRBV7-2 and TRBJ1-5; 8 bases fit TRBD1. The germline V gene encodes CDR1 SGHTA and CDR2 FQGNSA. The CDR3 spans 15 residues. V lost 5 bases, J lost 8 bases, and 11 bases stayed unmatched. The CDR3 here is CASSPGQAGGEPQHF. CDR3 DNA sequence: TGTGCCAGCAGCCCGGGACAGGCTGGAGGGGAGCCCCAGCATTTT.

A remark on this clone: The junction differs from germline at one of its ends, possibly a read error. The chain links TRBV7-9 to TRBJ2-7; 8 bases line up with TRBD1. Per the germline V gene, CDR1 is SEHNR and CDR2 is FQNEAQ (reference sequence). This CDR3 is built from 13 residues. CDR3 protein: CASSPGQDTSSRF. In DNA, the CDR3 is TGTGCCAGCAGCCCGGGACAGGACACCTCTAGTCGCTTC.

The CDR3: CASSPGQGASSNSPLHF. CDR3 DNA sequence: TGTGCCAGTAGTCCGGGACAGGGGGCATCTAGTAATTCACCCCTCCACTTT. The chain couples TRBV19 to TRBJ1-6, with 12 bases aligning to TRBD1. V trimming: 5 bases; J trimming: 6 bases; junction bases outside the gene matches: 8. CDR3 length: 17 amino acids. Germline CDR1 LNHDA, CDR2 SQIVND (reference sequence). The full variable domain, in which reference TRBV19 and TRBJ1-6 provide the parts outside the CDR3, is DGGITQSPKYLFRKEGQNVTLSCEQNLNHDAMYWYRQDPGQGLRLIYYSQIVNDFQKGDIAEGYSVSREKKESFPLTVTSAQKNPTAFYLCASSPGQGASSNSPLHFGNGTRLTVT.

V is TRBV27 and J is TRBJ1-2; a weak D match, TRBD1 (5 bases). The CDR3 has 14 residues. Deletions cut 8 bases from V and 1 base from J, with 14 bases between. Germline V gives CDR1 MNHEY, CDR2 SMNVEV (reference sequence). The CDR3 is CASGQGARNYGYTF. For the CDR3, the DNA is TGTGCCAGCGGGCAAGGGGCTCGTAACTATGGCTACACCTTC.

The chain recombines TRBV18 with TRBJ2-1; TRBD1 matches 7 bases. Germline V gives CDR1 KGHSH, CDR2 LQKENI. The CDR3 extends over 14 amino acids. V shed 6 bases, J shed 4 bases, and the junction held 6 bases outside the gene matches. The CDR3 nucleotides are TGTGCCAGCTCCCGGGGACAGATATACAATGAGCAGTTCTTC. Translation: CASSRGQIYNEQFF.

The V gene is TRBV4-1, the J gene TRBJ2-5; perhaps TRBD2 as D (5 bases). This CDR3 contains 13 residues. Per germline, CDR1 MGHRA and CDR2 YSYEKL. The V gene lost 3 bases and the J gene lost 4 bases, with 9 bases spanning the gap. The CDR3 coding sequence is TGCGCCAGCAGCCATATAGCGCGAGAGACCCAGTACTTC. Translating it yields CASSHIARETQYF.